This section outlines one TCR beta chain sequence together with its context. This entry is derived from a study of blood T cell repertoires in COVID-19. About the study: Acute and convalescent COVID-19 specimens originated in the United States, Italy and Spain. PBMCs, B-cell-depleted T cells, or T cells were the source of the cDNA or gDNA that made up the material.

CDR1 and CDR2 from the germline V gene are LNHDA and SQIVND (reference sequence). The CDR3 consists of 16 residues. The ends were cut back, 4 bases at V and 2 bases at J, with 18 bases in the middle. The authors' processing: Amplification of reference gene primers was used by the study to estimate nucleated cell counts. Produced via immunoSEQ multiplex PCR; TCRdb's table is partial and in-frame only. V, J and clone size derive from that table, while D and trimming were established from the DNA sequence. The table shows around 250,000 clones, with roughly nine tenths occurring only once. The source is a man aged 18 to 30 with active or convalescent COVID-19. The chain uses TRBV19 and TRBJ2-7; D perhaps matches TRBD2 (7 bases). Sequencing was performed on peripheral blood. As DNA, the CDR3 is TGTGCCAGTAGTACCGTCCCTCGGGGGGCTACCTACGAGCAGTACTTC. Translating gives CASSTVPRGATYEQYF.